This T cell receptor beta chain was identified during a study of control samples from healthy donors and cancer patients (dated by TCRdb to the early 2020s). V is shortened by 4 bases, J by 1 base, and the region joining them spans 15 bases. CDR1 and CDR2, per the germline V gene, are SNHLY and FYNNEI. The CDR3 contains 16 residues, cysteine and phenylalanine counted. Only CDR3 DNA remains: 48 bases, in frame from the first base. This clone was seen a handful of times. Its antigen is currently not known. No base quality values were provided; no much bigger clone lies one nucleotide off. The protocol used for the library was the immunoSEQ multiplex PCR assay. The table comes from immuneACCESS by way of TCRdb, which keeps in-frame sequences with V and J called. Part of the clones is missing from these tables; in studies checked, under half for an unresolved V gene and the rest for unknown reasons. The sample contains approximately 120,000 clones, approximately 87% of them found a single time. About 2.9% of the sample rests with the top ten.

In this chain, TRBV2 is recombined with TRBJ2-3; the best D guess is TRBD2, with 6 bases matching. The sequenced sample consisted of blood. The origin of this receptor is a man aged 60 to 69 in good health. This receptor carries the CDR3 CASSAEAGSGTDTQYF. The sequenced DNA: TGTGCCAGCAGTGCGGAGGCGGGGTCGGGCACAGATACGCAGTATTTT.